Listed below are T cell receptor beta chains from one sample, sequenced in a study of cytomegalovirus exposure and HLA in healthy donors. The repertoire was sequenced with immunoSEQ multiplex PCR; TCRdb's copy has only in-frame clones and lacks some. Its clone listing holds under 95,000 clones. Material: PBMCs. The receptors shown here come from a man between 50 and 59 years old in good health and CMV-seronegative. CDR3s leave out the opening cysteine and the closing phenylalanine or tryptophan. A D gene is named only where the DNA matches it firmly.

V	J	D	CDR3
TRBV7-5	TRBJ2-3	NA	ARSCPGMVRDTQY
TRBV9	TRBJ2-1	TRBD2	ASRPTGAGEYNEQF
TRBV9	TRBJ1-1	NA	ASSVGPGTEAF
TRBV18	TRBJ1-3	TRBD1	ASSPPGDRVNSGNTIY
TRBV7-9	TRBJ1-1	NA	ASSQGTEAF
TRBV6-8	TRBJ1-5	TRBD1	ASTGQGKSSNQPQH
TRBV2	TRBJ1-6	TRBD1	ASSRQGHNSPLH
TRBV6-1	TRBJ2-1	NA	AILRGEQF
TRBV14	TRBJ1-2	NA	ASSQDRNYGYT
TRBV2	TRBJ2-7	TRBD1	ASSRQGFTYEQY
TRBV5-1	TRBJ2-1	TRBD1	ASTRPGQGNEQF
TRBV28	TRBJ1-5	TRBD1	ASLTGQGHSSNQPQH
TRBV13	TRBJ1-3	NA	ASSLQPGVKGNTIY
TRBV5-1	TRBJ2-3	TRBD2	ASSWGGKRTDTQY
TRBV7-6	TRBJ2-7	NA	ASSYSSYEQY
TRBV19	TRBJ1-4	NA	ASSMARAEKLF
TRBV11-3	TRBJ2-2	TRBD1	ASSPRPGQGNTGELF
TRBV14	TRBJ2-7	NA	ASSQVRGIAYEQY
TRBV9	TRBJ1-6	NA	ASSEGLVNSPLH
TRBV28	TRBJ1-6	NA	ASSLNRPGKSPLH
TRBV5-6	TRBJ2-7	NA	ASSLKRSYEQY
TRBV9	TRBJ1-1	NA	ASSVGQINTEAF
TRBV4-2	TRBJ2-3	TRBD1	ASSQETGGTDTQY
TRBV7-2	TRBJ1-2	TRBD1	ASSQGQGAYGYT
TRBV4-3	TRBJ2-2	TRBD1	ASSLGQTGTGELF
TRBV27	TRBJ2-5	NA	ASSLSTGTPRTQY
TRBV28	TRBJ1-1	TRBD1	ASSVGTGRTEAF
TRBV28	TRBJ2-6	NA	ASISIGGVGANVLT
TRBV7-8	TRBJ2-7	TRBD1	ASSFTTGGYEQY
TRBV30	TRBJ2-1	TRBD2	ASQRDAYNEQF
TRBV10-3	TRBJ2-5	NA	AISGGSQETQY
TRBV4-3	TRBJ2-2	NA	ASSQDPGTPSRTGELF
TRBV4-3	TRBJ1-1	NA	ASSQAQGYPEAF
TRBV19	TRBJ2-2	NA	ASMLQGYTGELF
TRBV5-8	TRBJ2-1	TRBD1	ASSHQGGTGAYNEQF
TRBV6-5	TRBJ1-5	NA	ASKKQGVGNQPQH
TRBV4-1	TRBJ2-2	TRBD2	ASSQTSGGAAGTGELF
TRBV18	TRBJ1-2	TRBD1	ASSPLDRGYGYT
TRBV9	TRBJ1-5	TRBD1	ASSIGTGFVQPQH
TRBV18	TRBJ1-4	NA	ASSPFGGINEKLF
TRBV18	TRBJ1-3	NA	ASSPQPSSSGNTIY
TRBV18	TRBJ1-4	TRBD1	ASSHDRGPNEKLF
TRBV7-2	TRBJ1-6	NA	ASSLEEEYNSPLH